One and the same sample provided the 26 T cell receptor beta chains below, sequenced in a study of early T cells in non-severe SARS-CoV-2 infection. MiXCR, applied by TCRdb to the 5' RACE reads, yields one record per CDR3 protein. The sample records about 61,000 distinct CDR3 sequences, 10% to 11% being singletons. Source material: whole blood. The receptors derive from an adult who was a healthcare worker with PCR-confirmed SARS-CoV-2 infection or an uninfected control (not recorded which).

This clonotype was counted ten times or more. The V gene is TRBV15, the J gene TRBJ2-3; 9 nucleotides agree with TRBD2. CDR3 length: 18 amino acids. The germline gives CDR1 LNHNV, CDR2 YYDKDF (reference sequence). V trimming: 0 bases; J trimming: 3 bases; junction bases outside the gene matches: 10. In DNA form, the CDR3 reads TGTGCCACCAGCAGAGACCTCCTAGCGGGGACGGGGACAGATACGCAGTATTTT. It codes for CATSRDLLAGTGTDTQYF.

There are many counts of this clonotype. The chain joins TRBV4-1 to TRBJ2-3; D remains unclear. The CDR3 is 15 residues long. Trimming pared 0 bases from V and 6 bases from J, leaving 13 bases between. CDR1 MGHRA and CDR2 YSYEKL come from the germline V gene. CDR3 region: CASSQESLTRDTQYF. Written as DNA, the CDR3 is TGCGCCAGCAGCCAAGAAAGCCTTACCAGGGATACGCAGTATTTT.

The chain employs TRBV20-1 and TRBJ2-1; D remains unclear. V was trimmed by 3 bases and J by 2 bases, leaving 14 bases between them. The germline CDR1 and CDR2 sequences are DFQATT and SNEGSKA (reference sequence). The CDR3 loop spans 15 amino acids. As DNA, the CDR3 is TGCAGTGCTAGTCGCGCACGGACCCCCTACAATGAGCAGTTCTTC. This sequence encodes CSASRARTPYNEQFF.

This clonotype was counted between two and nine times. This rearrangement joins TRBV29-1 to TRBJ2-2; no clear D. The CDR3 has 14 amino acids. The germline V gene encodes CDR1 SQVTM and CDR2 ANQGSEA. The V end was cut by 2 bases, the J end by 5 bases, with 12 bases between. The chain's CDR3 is CSVESGFGTGELFF. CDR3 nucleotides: TGCAGCGTTGAAAGTGGGTTTGGGACCGGGGAGCTGTTTTTT.

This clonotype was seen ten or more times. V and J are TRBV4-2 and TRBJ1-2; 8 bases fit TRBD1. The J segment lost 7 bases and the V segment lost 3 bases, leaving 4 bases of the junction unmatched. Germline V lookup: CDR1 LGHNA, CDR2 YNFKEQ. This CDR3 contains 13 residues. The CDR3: CASSQTGVRGYTF. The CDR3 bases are TGTGCCAGCAGCCAGACAGGGGTTCGTGGCTACACCTTC.

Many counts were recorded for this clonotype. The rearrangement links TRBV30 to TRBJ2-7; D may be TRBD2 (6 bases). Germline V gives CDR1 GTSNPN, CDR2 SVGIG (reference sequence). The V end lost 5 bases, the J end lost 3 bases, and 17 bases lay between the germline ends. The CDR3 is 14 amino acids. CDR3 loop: CAWSRRGSVYEQYF. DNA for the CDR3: TGTGCCTGGTCTCGACGGGGGTCGGTCTACGAGCAGTACTTC. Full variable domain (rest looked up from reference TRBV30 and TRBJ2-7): SQTIHQWPATLVQPVGSPLSLECTVEGTSNPNLYWYRQAAGRGLQLLFYSVGIGQISSEVPQNLSASRPQDRQFILSSKKLLLSDSGFYLCAWSRRGSVYEQYFGPGTRLTVT.

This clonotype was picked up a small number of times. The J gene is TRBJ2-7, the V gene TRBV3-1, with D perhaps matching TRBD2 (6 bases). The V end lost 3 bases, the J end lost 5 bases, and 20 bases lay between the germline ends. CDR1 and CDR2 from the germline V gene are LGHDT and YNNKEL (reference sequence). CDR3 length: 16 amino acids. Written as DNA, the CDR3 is TGTGCCAGCAGCCATACACACTCACCGGGACTCAACGAGCAGTACTTC. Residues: CASSHTHSPGLNEQYF.

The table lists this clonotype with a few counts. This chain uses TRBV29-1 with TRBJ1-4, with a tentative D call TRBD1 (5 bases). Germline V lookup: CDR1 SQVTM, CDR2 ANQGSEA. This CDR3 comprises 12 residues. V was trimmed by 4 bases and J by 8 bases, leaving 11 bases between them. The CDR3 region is CSVGGAREKLFF. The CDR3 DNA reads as TGCAGCGTTGGTGGGGCGAGAGAAAAACTGTTTTTT.

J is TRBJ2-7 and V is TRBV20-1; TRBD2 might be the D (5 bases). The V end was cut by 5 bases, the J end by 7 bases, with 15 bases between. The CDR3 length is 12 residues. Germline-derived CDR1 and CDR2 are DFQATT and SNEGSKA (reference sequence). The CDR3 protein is CSASRGFVEQYF. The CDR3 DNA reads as TGCAGTGCTTCCCGGGGATTCGTTGAGCAGTACTTC.

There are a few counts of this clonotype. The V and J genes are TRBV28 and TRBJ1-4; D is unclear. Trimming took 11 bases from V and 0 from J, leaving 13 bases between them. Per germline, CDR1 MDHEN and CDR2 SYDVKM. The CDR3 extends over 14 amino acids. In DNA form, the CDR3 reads TGTGCCTCTGGAGGGCCTGCAACTAATGAAAAACTGTTTTTT. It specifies CASGGPATNEKLFF.

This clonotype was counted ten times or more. Written as DNA, the CDR3 is TGTGCCAGCAGCTTAGCCGGCTGGTACGAGCAGTACTTC. Translation: CASSLAGWYEQYF. The chain has TRBV7-2 and TRBJ2-7, with D unclear. Between the trimmed V and J ends, which lost 0 bases and 4 bases, there was a span of 7 bases. Germline V gene data show CDR1 as SGHTA and CDR2 as FQGNSA. This CDR3 has 13 residues.

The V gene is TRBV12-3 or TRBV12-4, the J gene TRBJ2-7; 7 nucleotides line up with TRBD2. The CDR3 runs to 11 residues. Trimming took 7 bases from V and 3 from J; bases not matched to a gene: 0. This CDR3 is CASKRDYEQYF. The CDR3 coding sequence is TGTGCCAGCAAGCGGGACTACGAGCAGTACTTC.

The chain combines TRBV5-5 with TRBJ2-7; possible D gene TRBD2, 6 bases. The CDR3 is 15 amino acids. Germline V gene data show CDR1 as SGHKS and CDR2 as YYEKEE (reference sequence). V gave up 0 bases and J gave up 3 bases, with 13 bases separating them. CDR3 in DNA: TGTGCCAGCAGCTTGGCCGGAGGGAACCGCTACGAGCAGTACTTC. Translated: CASSLAGGNRYEQYF.

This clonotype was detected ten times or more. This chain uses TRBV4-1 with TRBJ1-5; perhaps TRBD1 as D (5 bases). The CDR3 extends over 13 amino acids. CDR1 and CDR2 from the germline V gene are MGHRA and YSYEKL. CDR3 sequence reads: CASGTGNAQPQHF. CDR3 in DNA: TGCGCGTCTGGAACAGGTAATGCTCAGCCCCAGCATTTT.

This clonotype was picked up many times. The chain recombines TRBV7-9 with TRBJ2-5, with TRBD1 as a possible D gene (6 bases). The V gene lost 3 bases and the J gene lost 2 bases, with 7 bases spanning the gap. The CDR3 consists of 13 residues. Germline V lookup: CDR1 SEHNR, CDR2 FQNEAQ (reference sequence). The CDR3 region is CASSFTGQETQYF. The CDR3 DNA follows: TGTGCCAGCAGCTTTACAGGGCAAGAGACCCAGTACTTC.

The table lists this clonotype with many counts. The CDR3 nucleotides read TGTGCCAGCAGCCAAGCCCGCTTACCGAACACTGAAGCTTTCTTT. Encoded protein: CASSQARLPNTEAFF. V gene TRBV14 combines with J gene TRBJ1-1, with D uncertain. Germline values: CDR1 SGHDN, CDR2 FVKESK. V was cut by 1 base and J by 1 base, with 10 bases left in between. The CDR3 has 15 residues.

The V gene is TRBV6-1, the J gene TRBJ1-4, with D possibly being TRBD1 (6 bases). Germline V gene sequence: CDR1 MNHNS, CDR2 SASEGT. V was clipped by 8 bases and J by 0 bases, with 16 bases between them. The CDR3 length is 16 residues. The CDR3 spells CASGPGQSATNEKLFF. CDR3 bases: TGTGCCAGCGGCCCTGGACAGAGTGCAACTAATGAAAAACTGTTTTTT.

The CDR3 DNA reads as TGTGCCAGCAGCTTCCGACAGGTTCGCCGGGAGCTGTTTTTT. Translation gives CASSFRQVRRELFF. The chain has TRBV21-1 and TRBJ2-2; no check of the table's D call, TRBD1, against the DNA was made. TRBV21-1 is assigned pseudogene status. The CDR3 length is 14 residues.

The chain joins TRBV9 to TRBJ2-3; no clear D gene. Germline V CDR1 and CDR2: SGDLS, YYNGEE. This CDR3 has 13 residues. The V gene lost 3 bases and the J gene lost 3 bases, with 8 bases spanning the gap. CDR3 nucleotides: TGTGCCAGCAGCGGGACCCCGACAGATACGCAGTATTTT. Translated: CASSGTPTDTQYF.

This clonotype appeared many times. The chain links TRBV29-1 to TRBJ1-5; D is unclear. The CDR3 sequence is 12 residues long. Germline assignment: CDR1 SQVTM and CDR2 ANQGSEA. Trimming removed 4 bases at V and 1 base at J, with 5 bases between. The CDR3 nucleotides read TGCAGCGTTGCGAGCAGCAATCAGCCCCAGCATTTT. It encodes CSVASSNQPQHF.

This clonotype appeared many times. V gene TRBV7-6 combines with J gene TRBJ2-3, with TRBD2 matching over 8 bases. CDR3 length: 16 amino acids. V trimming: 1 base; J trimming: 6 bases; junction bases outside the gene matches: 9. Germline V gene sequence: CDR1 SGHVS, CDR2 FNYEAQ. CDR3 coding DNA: TGTGCCAGCAGCTTAGGTCCCCAGCGGGGGTCCGATACGCAGTATTTT. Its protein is CASSLGPQRGSDTQYF.

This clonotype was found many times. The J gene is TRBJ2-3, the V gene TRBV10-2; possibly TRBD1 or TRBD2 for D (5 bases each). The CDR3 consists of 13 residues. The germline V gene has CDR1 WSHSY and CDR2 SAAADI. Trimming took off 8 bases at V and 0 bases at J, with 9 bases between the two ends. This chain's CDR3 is CASPGPSTDTQYF. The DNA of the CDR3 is TGCGCCAGCCCGGGACCGAGCACAGATACGCAGTATTTT.

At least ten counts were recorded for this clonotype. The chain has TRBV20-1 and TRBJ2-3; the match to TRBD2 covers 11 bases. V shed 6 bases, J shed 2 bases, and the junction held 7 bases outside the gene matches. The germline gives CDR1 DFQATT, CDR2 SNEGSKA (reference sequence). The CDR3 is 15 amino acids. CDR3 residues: CSAAGTSGYTDTQYF. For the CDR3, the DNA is TGCAGTGCAGCAGGGACTAGCGGTTACACAGATACGCAGTATTTT.

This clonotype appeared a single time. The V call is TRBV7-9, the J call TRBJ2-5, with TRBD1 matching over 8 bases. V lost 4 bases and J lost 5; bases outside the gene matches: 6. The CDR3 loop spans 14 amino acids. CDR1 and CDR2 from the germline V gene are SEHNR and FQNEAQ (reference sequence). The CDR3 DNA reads TGTGCCAGCAGCTCCCAGGGGGCGGAGGAGACCCAGTACTTC. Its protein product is CASSSQGAEETQYF.

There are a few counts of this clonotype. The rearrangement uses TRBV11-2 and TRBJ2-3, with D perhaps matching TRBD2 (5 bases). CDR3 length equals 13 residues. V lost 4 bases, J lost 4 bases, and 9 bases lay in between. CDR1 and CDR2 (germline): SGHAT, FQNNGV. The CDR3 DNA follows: TGTGCCAGCAGCTCCGGACTGTCAGATACGCAGTATTTT. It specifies CASSSGLSDTQYF.

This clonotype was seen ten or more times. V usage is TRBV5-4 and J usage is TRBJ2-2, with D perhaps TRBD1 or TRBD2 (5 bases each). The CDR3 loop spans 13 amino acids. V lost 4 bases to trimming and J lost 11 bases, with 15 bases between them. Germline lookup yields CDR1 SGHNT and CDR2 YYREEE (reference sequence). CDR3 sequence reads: CASSPNRDLELFF. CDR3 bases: TGTGCCAGCAGCCCTAATCGGGACCTAGAGCTGTTTTTT.